This T cell receptor beta chain was identified in a study of blood T cells in healthy people across ages. This CDR3 is 13 amino acids long. The ends were cut back, 3 bases at V and 8 bases at J, with 16 bases in the middle. The V gene's germline CDR1 is DFQATT and CDR2 SNEGSKA (reference sequence). In terms of origin and age, donors were healthy Caucasian individuals from Russia aged about 6 to 90. A J-beta primer mix and a sample-barcoded 5' primer were used in a second PCR of about 7 to 12 cycles. MiXCR was run by TCRdb on the 5' RACE reads, yielding one entry per CDR3 protein. This table has roughly 860,000 distinct CDR3 sequences, 62% appearing once. Study results and limitations: PBMCs that were unsorted prevented a conclusive naive versus antigen-experienced comparison.

Concerning this clonotype itself: Its antigen is as yet unknown.

This sequence was found in a man younger than 45 in good health. Sequencing was done on a sample of blood. The J gene is TRBJ2-5, the V gene TRBV20-1; D remains unclear. DNA for the CDR3: TGCAGTGCTAGTGGGTCCCTAAGGGAAACCCAGTACTTC. As protein: CSASGSLRETQYF.